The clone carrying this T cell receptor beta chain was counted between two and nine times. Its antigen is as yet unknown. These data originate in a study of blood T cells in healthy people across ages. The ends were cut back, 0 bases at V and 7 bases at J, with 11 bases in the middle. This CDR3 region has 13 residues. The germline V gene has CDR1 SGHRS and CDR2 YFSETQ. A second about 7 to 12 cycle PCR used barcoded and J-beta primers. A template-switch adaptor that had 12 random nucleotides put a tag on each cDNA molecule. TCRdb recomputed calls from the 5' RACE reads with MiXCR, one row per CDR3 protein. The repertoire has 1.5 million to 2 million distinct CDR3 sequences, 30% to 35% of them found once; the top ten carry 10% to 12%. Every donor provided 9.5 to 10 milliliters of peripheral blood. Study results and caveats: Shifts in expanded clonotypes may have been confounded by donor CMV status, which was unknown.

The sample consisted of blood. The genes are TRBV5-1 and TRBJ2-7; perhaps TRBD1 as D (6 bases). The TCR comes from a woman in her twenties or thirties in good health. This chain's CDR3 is CASSLDRDLEQYF. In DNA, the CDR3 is TGCGCCAGCAGCTTGGACAGGGATTTAGAGCAGTACTTC. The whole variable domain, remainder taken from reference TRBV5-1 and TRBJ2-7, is KAGVTQTPRYLIKTRGQQVTLSCSPISGHRSVSWYQQTPGQGLQFLFEYFSETQRNKGNFPGRFSGRQFSNSRSEMNVSTLELGDSALYLCASSLDRDLEQYFGPGTRLTVT.